The sequence of this TCR beta chain was determined in a study of regulatory T cells in long-lasting Graves disease. In building TCR beta libraries, iRepertoire HTBI primers were used together with Arm-PCR of CDR3 regions. A single record per CDR3 protein comes from TCRdb applying MiXCR to the multiplex PCR reads. The table lists 200,000 to 250,000 distinct CDR3 sequences, 20% to 25% of them singletons. This clonotype was picked up many times. V lost 6 bases to trimming and J lost 9 bases; unmatched junction nucleotides: 12. The CDR3 length is 16 residues. Germline V lookup: CDR1 SGHTA, CDR2 FQGNSA. The time point denotes: newly diagnosed GD, antithyroid drugs for less than 3 months. Generation of the TCR library employed RNA extracted from PBMCs.

Sequenced material: peripheral blood mononuclear cells (PBMCs), taken at new diagnosis, from a patient treated with antithyroid drugs. The rearrangement joins TRBV7-2 to TRBJ2-4; TRBD2 agrees at 12 bases. The sequence was collected from a female donor with Graves disease. DNA for the CDR3: TGTGCCAGCAGACTTCCGGCTAGCGGGGGGGGGGGCATTCAGTACTTC. This encodes CASRLPASGGGGIQYF.